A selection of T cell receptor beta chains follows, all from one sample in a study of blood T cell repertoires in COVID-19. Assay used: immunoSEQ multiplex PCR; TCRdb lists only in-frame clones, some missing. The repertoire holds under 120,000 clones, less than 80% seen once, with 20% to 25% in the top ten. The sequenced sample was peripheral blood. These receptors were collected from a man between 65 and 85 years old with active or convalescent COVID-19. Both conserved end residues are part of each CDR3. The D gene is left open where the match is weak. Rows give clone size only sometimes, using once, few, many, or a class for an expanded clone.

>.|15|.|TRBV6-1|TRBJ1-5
CASSEALGGDQPQHF
TGTGCCAGCAGTGAAGCACTGGGCGGGGATCAGCCCCAGCATTTT
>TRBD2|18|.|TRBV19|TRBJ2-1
CASSPQLAGGPSHNEQFF
TGTGCCAGTAGTCCACAACTAGCGGGAGGGCCCTCCCACAATGAGCAGTTCTTC
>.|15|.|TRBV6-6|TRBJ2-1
CASSYGLPLYNEQFF
TGTGCCAGCAGTTATGGACTTCCCCTCTACAATGAGCAGTTCTTC
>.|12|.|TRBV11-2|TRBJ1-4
CASSLGPEELFF
TGTGCCAGCAGCCTAGGGCCAGAAGAACTGTTTTTT
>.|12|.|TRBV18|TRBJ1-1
CASPSQGTEAFF
TGTGCCAGCCCCAGCCAGGGCACTGAAGCTTTCTTT
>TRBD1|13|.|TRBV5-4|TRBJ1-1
CASRWTGDTEAFF
TGTGCCAGCAGATGGACAGGTGACACTGAAGCTTTCTTT
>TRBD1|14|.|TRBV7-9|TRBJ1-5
CASSPTGGDQPQHF
TGTGCCAGCAGTCCTACAGGGGGTGATCAGCCCCAGCATTTT
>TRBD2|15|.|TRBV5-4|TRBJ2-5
CASSWPGTSTETQYF
TGTGCCAGCAGCTGGCCCGGGACTAGTACGGAGACCCAGTACTTC
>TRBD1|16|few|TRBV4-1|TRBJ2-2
CASSLPPGQGFGELFF
TGCGCCAGCAGCTTACCCCCGGGACAGGGATTCGGGGAGCTGTTTTTT
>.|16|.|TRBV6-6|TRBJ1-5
CASSTSWGGAEQPQHF
TGTGCCAGCAGTACCTCTTGGGGGGGAGCTGAACAGCCCCAGCATTTT
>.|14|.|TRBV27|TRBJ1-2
CASSFHPRVDGYTF
TGTGCCAGCAGTTTTCACCCCAGGGTTGATGGCTACACCTTC
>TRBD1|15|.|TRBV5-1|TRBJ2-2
CASSYATGPFGELFF
TGCGCCAGCAGCTACGCGACAGGGCCCTTTGGGGAGCTGTTTTTT
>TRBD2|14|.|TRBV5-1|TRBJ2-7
CASSFGLAGGEQYF
TGCGCCAGCAGCTTTGGACTAGCGGGAGGCGAGCAGTACTTC
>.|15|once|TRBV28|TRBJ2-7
CASSRPATSSYEQYF
TGTGCCAGCAGTCGTCCAGCGACTAGCTCCTACGAGCAGTACTTC
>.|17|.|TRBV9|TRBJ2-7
CASSASRDAIGNYEQYF
TGTGCCAGCAGCGCCTCCCGGGATGCGATAGGGAACTACGAGCAGTACTTC
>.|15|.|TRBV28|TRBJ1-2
CASSLPGTRTYGYTF
TGTGCCAGCAGTCTCCCCGGGACAAGGACCTATGGCTACACCTTC
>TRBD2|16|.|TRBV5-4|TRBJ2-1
CASRGTGLAGYNEQFF
TGTGCCAGCAGGGGAACCGGACTAGCGGGATACAATGAGCAGTTCTTC
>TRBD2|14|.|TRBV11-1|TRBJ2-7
CASGAVTSGTEQYF
TGTGCCAGCGGGGCCGTGACTAGCGGGACCGAGCAGTACTTC
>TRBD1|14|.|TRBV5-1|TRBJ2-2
CASKDRTNTGELFF
TGCGCCAGTAAGGACAGGACGAACACCGGGGAGCTGTTTTTT
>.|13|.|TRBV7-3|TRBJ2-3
CASSLGYTDTQYF
TGTGCCAGCAGCTTGGGCTACACAGATACGCAGTATTTT